A selection of T cell receptor beta chains follows, all from one sample in a study of PD-1 blockade in classical Hodgkin lymphoma. Using immunoSEQ multiplex PCR, the repertoire was profiled, and TCRdb retains in-frame clones only, with some absent. The sample includes over 70,000 clones, less than 95% of them seen just once. Here the sequenced sample was peripheral blood mononuclear cells (PBMCs), taken before the fourth cycle of nivolumab. The receptor source for this set is a human donor with classical Hodgkin lymphoma. Each CDR3 is given with its conserved first and last residue. Each record gives: clone size, D gene, V gene, J gene, CDR3 protein, CDR3 DNA. The D gene is left open where the match is weak. Size is omitted from some rows. Given values are once, few, many or a class for expanded clones.

size: .
D: .
V: TRBV29-1
J: TRBJ2-3
CDR3: CSVQPGDTQYF
DNA: TGCAGCGTTCAGCCGGGGGATACGCAGTATTTT

size: .
D: .
V: TRBV6-1
J: TRBJ1-1
CDR3: CASSETESTEAFF
DNA: TGTGCCAGCAGTGAGACAGAGTCCACTGAAGCTTTCTTT

size: .
D: .
V: TRBV4-1
J: TRBJ2-7
CDR3: CASSQDTGQYF
DNA: TGCGCCAGCAGCCAAGATACGGGGCAGTACTTC

size: .
D: .
V: TRBV9
J: TRBJ2-1
CDR3: CASSLRWNEQFF
DNA: TGTGCCAGCAGCCTCAGATGGAATGAGCAGTTCTTC

size: .
D: .
V: TRBV6-5
J: TRBJ1-3
CDR3: CASSLDPGNTIYF
DNA: TGTGCCAGCAGTCTGGACCCTGGAAACACCATATATTTT

size: .
D: .
V: TRBV21-1
J: TRBJ1-4
CDR3: CASTSMVGGAGAGTNEKLFF
DNA: TGTGCCAGCACCTCCATGGTGGGGGGCGCGGGGGCTGGGACTAATGAAAAACTGTTTTTT

size: .
D: .
V: TRBV7-3
J: TRBJ1-3
CDR3: CASSMGQTSGNTIYF
DNA: TGTGCCAGCAGCATGGGACAAACCTCTGGAAACACCATATATTTT

size: .
D: .
V: TRBV6-5
J: TRBJ1-4
CDR3: CASSPRGSLGEKLFF
DNA: TGTGCCAGCAGTCCAAGGGGGAGTCTAGGAGAAAAACTGTTTTTT

size: .
D: .
V: TRBV28
J: TRBJ2-2
CDR3: CASSFVGNTGELFF
DNA: TGTGCCAGCAGTTTTGTGGGGAACACCGGGGAGCTGTTTTTT

size: .
D: .
V: TRBV4-1
J: TRBJ1-5
CDR3: CASSPGLLARSKYQPQHF
DNA: TGCGCCAGCAGCCCGGGACTCCTGGCGCGGTCCAAATATCAGCCCCAGCATTTT

size: .
D: .
V: TRBV7-9
J: TRBJ1-1
CDR3: CASSPHRANTEAFF
DNA: TGTGCCAGCAGCCCCCACAGGGCTAACACTGAAGCTTTCTTT

size: once
D: .
V: TRBV6-5
J: TRBJ2-7
CDR3: CASLGGSYEQYF
DNA: TGTGCCAGTTTAGGGGGCTCCTACGAGCAGTACTTC

size: once
D: .
V: TRBV4-1
J: TRBJ1-1
CDR3: CASSQDRQGGSTEAFF
DNA: TGCGCCAGCAGCCAAGATCGCCAGGGTGGAAGCACTGAAGCTTTCTTT

size: .
D: .
V: TRBV5-4
J: TRBJ1-2
CDR3: CASSEPGYGYTF
DNA: TGTGCCAGCAGCGAGCCGGGATATGGCTACACCTTC

size: .
D: TRBD2
V: TRBV11-2
J: TRBJ2-1
CDR3: CASSLGGGAYNEQFF
DNA: TGTGCCAGCAGCTTAGGCGGGGGGGCCTACAATGAGCAGTTCTTC

size: .
D: .
V: TRBV30
J: TRBJ1-2
CDR3: CAWSGLSYGYTF
DNA: TGTGCCTGGAGTGGACTGTCTTATGGCTACACCTTC

size: .
D: TRBD2
V: TRBV7-8
J: TRBJ2-5
CDR3: CASRNSGGAWETQYF
DNA: TGTGCCAGCAGGAACAGCGGGGGGGCTTGGGAGACCCAGTACTTC

size: .
D: .
V: TRBV5-1
J: TRBJ1-1
CDR3: CASSLDGGMNTEAFF
DNA: TGCGCCAGCAGCTTGGATGGGGGCATGAACACTGAAGCTTTCTTT

size: .
D: TRBD1
V: TRBV30
J: TRBJ1-4
CDR3: CAWSGQGGEKLFF
DNA: TGTGCCTGGAGCGGACAGGGGGGTGAAAAACTGTTTTTT

size: .
D: .
V: TRBV14
J: TRBJ2-6
CDR3: CASSQVGGTTSGANVLTF
DNA: TGTGCCAGCAGCCAAGTGGGGGGTACGACTTCTGGGGCCAACGTCCTGACTTTC

size: .
D: .
V: TRBV9
J: TRBJ2-7
CDR3: CASSVGWGRSYEQYF
DNA: TGTGCCAGCAGCGTAGGGTGGGGGCGCTCCTACGAGCAGTACTTC

size: .
D: .
V: TRBV7-9
J: TRBJ1-1
CDR3: CASSLETDVAEAFF
DNA: TGTGCCAGCAGCTTGGAAACGGACGTCGCTGAAGCTTTCTTT

size: .
D: TRBD1
V: TRBV5-5
J: TRBJ1-6
CDR3: CASSLGTVSNSPLHF
DNA: TGTGCCAGCAGCCTCGGGACAGTTTCCAATTCACCCCTCCACTTT

size: .
D: .
V: TRBV28
J: TRBJ2-7
CDR3: CATLNPLREQYF
DNA: TGTGCCACCCTCAACCCCCTTCGCGAGCAGTACTTC

size: .
D: .
V: TRBV6-1
J: TRBJ2-2
CDR3: CASSLLYESGELFF
DNA: TGTGCCAGCAGTCTTCTTTACGAGTCCGGGGAGCTGTTTTTT

size: .
D: .
V: TRBV6-5
J: TRBJ2-7
CDR3: CASTGPPSSYEQYF
DNA: TGTGCCAGCACTGGGCCTCCGAGCTCCTACGAGCAGTACTTC

size: .
D: .
V: TRBV6-1
J: TRBJ2-7
CDR3: CATQAFSYEQYF
DNA: TGTGCCACACAGGCCTTCTCCTACGAGCAGTACTTC

size: .
D: .
V: TRBV6-6
J: TRBJ1-1
CDR3: CASRDSLTAFF
DNA: TGTGCCAGCAGAGACTCCCTTACAGCTTTCTTT

size: .
D: .
V: TRBV10-1
J: TRBJ2-1
CDR3: CASSGGGTYNEQFF
DNA: TGCGCCAGCAGTGGGGGGGGCACCTACAATGAGCAGTTCTTC